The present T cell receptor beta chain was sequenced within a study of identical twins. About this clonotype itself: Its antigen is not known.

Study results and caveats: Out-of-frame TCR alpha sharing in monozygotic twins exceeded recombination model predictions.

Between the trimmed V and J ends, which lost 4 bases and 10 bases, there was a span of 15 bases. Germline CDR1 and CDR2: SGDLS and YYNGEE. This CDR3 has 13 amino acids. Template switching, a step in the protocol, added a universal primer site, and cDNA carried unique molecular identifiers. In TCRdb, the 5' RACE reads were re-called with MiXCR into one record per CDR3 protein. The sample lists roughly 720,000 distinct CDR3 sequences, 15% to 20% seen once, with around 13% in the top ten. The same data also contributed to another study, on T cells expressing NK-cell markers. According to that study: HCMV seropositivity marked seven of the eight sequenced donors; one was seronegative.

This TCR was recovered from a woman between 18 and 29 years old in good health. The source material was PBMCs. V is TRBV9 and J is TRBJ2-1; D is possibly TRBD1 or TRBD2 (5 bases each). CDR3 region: CASSPQGVQEQFF. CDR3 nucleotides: TGTGCCAGCAGCCCCCAGGGAGTTCAAGAGCAGTTCTTC.